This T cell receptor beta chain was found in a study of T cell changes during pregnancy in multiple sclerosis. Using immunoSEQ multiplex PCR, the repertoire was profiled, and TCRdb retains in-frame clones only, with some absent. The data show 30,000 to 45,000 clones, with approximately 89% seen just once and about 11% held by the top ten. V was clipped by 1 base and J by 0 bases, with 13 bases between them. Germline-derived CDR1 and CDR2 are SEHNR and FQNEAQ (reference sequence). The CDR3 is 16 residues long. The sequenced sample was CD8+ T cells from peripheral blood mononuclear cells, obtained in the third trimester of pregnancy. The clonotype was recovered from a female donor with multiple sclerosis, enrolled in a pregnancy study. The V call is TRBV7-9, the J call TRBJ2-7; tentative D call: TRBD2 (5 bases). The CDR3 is CASSLVEEPSSYEQYF. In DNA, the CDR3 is TGTGCCAGCAGCTTAGTGGAGGAACCGAGCTCCTACGAGCAGTACTTC.